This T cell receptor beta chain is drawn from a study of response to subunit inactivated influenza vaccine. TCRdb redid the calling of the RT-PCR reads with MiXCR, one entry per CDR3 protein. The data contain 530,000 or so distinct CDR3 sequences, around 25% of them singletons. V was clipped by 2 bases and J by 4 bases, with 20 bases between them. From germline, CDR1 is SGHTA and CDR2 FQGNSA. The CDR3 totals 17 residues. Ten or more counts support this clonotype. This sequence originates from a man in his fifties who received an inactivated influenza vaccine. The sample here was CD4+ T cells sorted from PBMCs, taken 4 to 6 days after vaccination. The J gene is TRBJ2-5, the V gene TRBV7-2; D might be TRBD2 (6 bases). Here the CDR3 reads CASSLRGGAGWGETQYF. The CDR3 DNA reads TGTGCCAGCAGCTTACGTGGGGGTGCGGGATGGGGAGAGACCCAGTACTTC.